One and the same sample provided the 22 T cell receptor beta chains below, sequenced in a study of cytomegalovirus exposure and HLA in healthy donors. 60 Vbeta and 13 Jbeta primers were used in PCR. This table comes from immunoSEQ multiplex PCR, and its TCRdb copy is limited to in-frame clones, with some not included. The data contain approximately 100,000 clones, roughly 79% of them singletons. Sequences were obtained from PBMCs. These receptors were collected from a woman aged 40 to 50 in good health and CMV-seronegative.

The rearrangement uses TRBV4-1 and TRBJ2-1; 13 bases match TRBD2. With 9 bases clipped from V and 4 bases from J, the junction kept 3 bases outside the gene matches. This CDR3 comprises 14 residues. Germline CDR1 MGHRA, CDR2 YSYEKL. CDR3: CASRLAGGYNEQFF. The CDR3 DNA is TGCGCCAGTCGACTAGCGGGGGGATACAATGAGCAGTTCTTC.

The V gene is TRBV19, the J gene TRBJ1-4; 8 positions match TRBD1. The CDR3 contains 17 residues. Germline trimming cut 11 bases from V and 4 bases from J; bases unmatched to any gene: 18. CDR1 LNHDA and CDR2 SQIVND come from the germline V gene (reference sequence). CDR3 amino acids: CAEGWGQATRGNEKLFF. CDR3 nucleotides: TGTGCCGAAGGATGGGGACAGGCAACTCGGGGTAATGAAAAACTGTTTTTT.

This clone has only a few counts. The chain joins TRBV6-4 to TRBJ2-1; TRBD2 might be the D (5 bases). The length of the CDR3 is 13 residues. Deletions cut 4 bases from V and 9 bases from J, with 13 bases between. Per the germline V gene, CDR1 is MRHNA and CDR2 is SNTAGT. CDR3 residues: CASSVGEGPEQFF. The CDR3 nucleotides are TGTGCCAGCAGTGTGGGTGAGGGCCCTGAGCAGTTCTTC.

The genes are TRBV19 and TRBJ1-1, with a possible D match to TRBD1 (6 bases). The CDR3 is 16 residues long. V was cut by 4 bases and J by 4 bases, with 19 bases left in between. Germline loops: CDR1 LNHDA, CDR2 SQIVND (reference sequence). The CDR3 sequence is CASSNMGNRVITEAFF. DNA for the CDR3: TGTGCCAGTAGTAACATGGGGAACAGGGTGATCACTGAAGCTTTCTTT.

This clone was picked up one time. The V and J genes are TRBV7-3 and TRBJ2-1, with TRBD2 matching 7 bases. This CDR3 contains 16 residues. Germline assignment: CDR1 SGHTA and CDR2 FQGTGA. Trimming at V came to 3 bases and at J to 5 bases, leaving 10 bases not matched to a gene. As DNA, the CDR3 is TGTGCCAGCAGCTTGGTGTCGGGGGGTAAAGACAATGAGCAGTTCTTC. It translates to CASSLVSGGKDNEQFF. Full variable domain (remainder filled in from reference TRBV7-3 and TRBJ2-1): GAGVSQTPSNKVTEKGKYVELRCDPISGHTALYWYRQSLGQGPEFLIYFQGTGAADDSGLPNDRFFAVRPEGSVSTLKIQRTERGDSAVYLCASSLVSGGKDNEQFFGPGTRLTVL.

J is TRBJ2-3 and V is TRBV4-2; TRBD2 agrees at 8 bases. Germline CDR1 LGHNA, CDR2 YNFKEQ. The V gene end was trimmed by 0 bases and the J gene end by 3 bases; junction bases not matched to a gene: 8. The CDR3 runs 17 residues. The CDR3 DNA follows: TGTGCCAGCAGCCAAGATTGGACTAGCTGGTCGACAGATACGCAGTATTTT. Translation gives CASSQDWTSWSTDTQYF.

The chain carries TRBV7-9 and TRBJ2-5; 13 bases agree with TRBD2. Germline trimming cut 4 bases from V and 4 bases from J; bases unmatched to any gene: 12. Germline V CDR1 and CDR2: SEHNR, FQNEAQ (reference sequence). The CDR3 covers 18 residues. CDR3 loop: CASSSSVGLAGPRETQYF. The CDR3 DNA reads as TGTGCCAGCAGCTCCAGCGTGGGACTAGCGGGGCCTCGAGAGACCCAGTACTTC.

The chain combines TRBV28 with TRBJ1-5; 7 nucleotides match TRBD1. Germline-derived CDR1 and CDR2 are MDHEN and SYDVKM. Trimming cost V 6 bases and J 1 base; bases outside gene matches: 6. The CDR3 totals 15 residues. This chain's CDR3 is CASSPQTGSNQPQHF. CDR3 coding DNA: TGTGCCAGCAGCCCACAGACAGGGAGCAATCAGCCCCAGCATTTT.

This sequence joins TRBV5-6 and TRBJ2-2, with D possibly TRBD2 on 5 matching bases. The germline V gene has CDR1 SGHDT and CDR2 YYEEEE. V gave up 3 bases and J gave up 7 bases, with 10 bases separating them. This CDR3 contains 13 residues. The CDR3 is CASSSAGVGELFF. In DNA form, the CDR3 reads TGTGCCAGCAGCTCGGCCGGGGTCGGGGAGCTGTTTTTT.

The gene calls are TRBV7-9 and TRBJ2-2; possible D gene TRBD2, 6 bases. The ends were cut back, 8 bases at V and 1 base at J, with 20 bases in the middle. The CDR3 has 17 amino acids. In germline, CDR1 is SEHNR, CDR2 FQNEAQ (reference sequence). As DNA, the CDR3 is TGTGCCAGCTTGCCGAAAAGGCGGGGCCTGAACACCGGGGAGCTGTTTTTT. Amino acid sequence: CASLPKRRGLNTGELFF. Full variable domain (outside the CDR3, taken from reference TRBV7-9 and TRBJ2-2): DTGVSQNPRHKITKRGQNVTFRCDPISEHNRLYWYRQTLGQGPEFLTYFQNEAQLEKSRLLSDRFSAERPKGSFSTLEIQRTEQGDSAMYLCASLPKRRGLNTGELFFGEGSRLTVL.

The rearrangement uses TRBV19 and TRBJ1-6; 11 bases are a match to TRBD1. The CDR3 is 15 amino acids. CDR1 and CDR2 from the germline V gene are LNHDA and SQIVND (reference sequence). The ends lost 7 bases at V and 10 bases at J; junction bases unmatched: 9. The CDR3 DNA reads TGTGCCAGTACCACCACCGGGACAGGGGGATCACCCCTCCACTTT. It codes for CASTTTGTGGSPLHF.

The chain is built from TRBV7-9 and TRBJ2-3; D possibly corresponds to TRBD2 (5 bases). The CDR3 spans 14 residues. Trimming shortened V by 0 bases and J by 5 bases, and 9 bases separated the two germline ends. CDR1 is SEHNR and CDR2 is FQNEAQ in the germline V gene (reference sequence). CDR3: CASSLAGVLDTQYF. The CDR3 DNA sequence: TGTGCCAGCAGCTTAGCCGGGGTCTTAGATACGCAGTATTTT.

This clone has a handful of counts. The chain carries TRBV28 and TRBJ1-2; 7 positions agree with TRBD1. Germline CDR1 is MDHEN and CDR2 is SYDVKM. The trim removed 3 bases at V and 5 bases at J, leaving 3 bases unmatched. The CDR3 totals 13 residues. The CDR3 loop is CASSFRGLYGYTF. The CDR3 nucleotides read TGTGCCAGCAGTTTCAGGGGGTTATATGGCTACACCTTC.

The chain recombines TRBV2 with TRBJ2-5; TRBD1 aligns across 9 bases. The germline V gene has CDR1 SNHLY and CDR2 FYNNEI. The junction had 8 bases not matched to a gene; V was cut back by 5 bases and J by 1 base. This CDR3 has 16 amino acids. The CDR3 DNA follows: TGTGCCAGCAGTTCACAGGGGGCTCGGAGCCAAGAGACCCAGTACTTC. Translation gives CASSSQGARSQETQYF.

This clone was counted between two and nine times. This chain links TRBV7-7 with TRBJ2-5; tentative D call: TRBD2 (5 bases). This CDR3 is built from 14 residues. V was cut by 3 bases and J by 3 bases, with 11 bases left in between. In germline, CDR1 is SSHAT, CDR2 FNYEAQ (reference sequence). The CDR3, as DNA: TGTGCCAGCAGCTTTAGCAGCGGTAAAGAGACCCAGTACTTC. Its protein product is CASSFSSGKETQYF.

The chain employs TRBV5-1 and TRBJ2-1; TRBD2 matches at 9 bases. Germline values: CDR1 SGHRS, CDR2 YFSETQ. The trim removed 0 bases at V and 6 bases at J, leaving 4 bases unmatched. CDR3 size: 15 residues. The CDR3 region is CASSLVMRGGNEQFF. The CDR3 DNA reads as TGCGCCAGCAGCTTGGTCATGCGGGGGGGCAATGAGCAGTTCTTC.

The chain carries TRBV19 and TRBJ1-3; TRBD1 aligns across 9 bases. CDR1 and CDR2 (germline): LNHDA, SQIVND (reference sequence). This CDR3 has 15 amino acids. V dropped 5 bases and J dropped 4; count of bases not matched to a gene: 6. CDR3 region: CASSPDRGGGNTIYF. CDR3 in DNA: TGTGCCAGTAGTCCGGACAGGGGCGGAGGAAACACCATATATTTT.

The chain is built from TRBV5-1 and TRBJ2-5; 9 bases are shared with TRBD1. The J call is doubtful: the DNA matches TRBJ2-7 better. This CDR3 has 13 residues. Germline V gene sequence: CDR1 SGHRS, CDR2 YFSETQ. CDR3 in DNA: TGCGCCAGCAGCTCGGGACAGGGCTACGAGCAGTACTTC. Protein sequence: CASSSGQGYEQYF.

The CDR3 sequence: CASSRDTVVSQPQHF. The CDR3 coding sequence is TGTGCCAGCAGTCGAGATACAGTGGTGAGTCAGCCCCAGCATTTT. The V call is TRBV7-2, the J call TRBJ1-5; unclear D gene. CDR3 length: 15 amino acids. V lost 6 bases and J lost 6, with 18 bases in between. Germline CDR1 reads SGHTA; CDR2 reads FQGNSA.

The chain uses TRBV4-1 and TRBJ2-7, with 7 positions matching TRBD1. CDR1 is MGHRA and CDR2 is YSYEKL in the germline V gene. The V and J ends lost 6 bases and 5 bases, in that order; junction bases with no gene match: 10. This CDR3 comprises 14 residues. The CDR3 nucleotides read TGCGCCAGCAGGTACACTTCGACAGGGAACGAGCAGTACTTC. It specifies CASRYTSTGNEQYF.

The V call is TRBV7-9, the J call TRBJ1-3, with D unclear. The CDR3 totals 14 residues. Germline values: CDR1 SEHNR, CDR2 FQNEAQ (reference sequence). Trimming pared 5 bases from V and 9 bases from J, leaving 17 bases between. CDR3 nucleotide sequence: TGTGCCAGCAGCCGTGGGAGGCAGGAGATCACCATATATTTT. It translates to CASSRGRQEITIYF.

This chain joins TRBV7-3 and TRBJ2-3; D may be TRBD1 (6 bases). This CDR3 has 13 residues. Germline CDR1 and CDR2: SGHTA and FQGTGA. V was cut by 5 bases and J by 3 bases, with 9 bases left in between. This chain's CDR3 is CASSPTGTDTQYF. In DNA form, the CDR3 reads TGTGCCAGCAGCCCAACAGGGACAGATACGCAGTATTTT.